The 16 T cell receptor beta chains presented below share a single source sample, sequenced in a study of blood T cells in healthy people across ages. Then a second PCR, running about 6 to 12 cycles, was carried out with a sample-barcoded 5' primer and a J-beta primer mix. TCRdb reprocessed the 5' RACE reads via MiXCR and lists one record per CDR3 protein. The repertoire has fewer than 1 million distinct CDR3 sequences, about 42% of them found once; the top ten carry roughly a fifth. The source material was blood. The receptor set was obtained from a man aged 55-75 years in good health.

J is TRBJ2-7 and V is TRBV20-1; D is perhaps TRBD1 (7 bases). The germline V gene has CDR1 DFQATT and CDR2 SNEGSKA (reference sequence). V was trimmed by 8 bases and J by 2 bases, leaving 16 bases between them. The CDR3 consists of 13 residues. The CDR3 protein is CSRRGQTAYEQYF. DNA of the CDR3: TGCAGTCGGAGGGGGCAGACAGCCTACGAGCAGTACTTC.

There are a few counts of this clonotype. This rearrangement joins TRBV5-6 to TRBJ2-7, with 11 bases matching TRBD2. Trimming at V came to 3 bases and at J to 2 bases, leaving 7 bases not matched to a gene. Looked up from germline, CDR1 is SGHDT and CDR2 is YYEEEE. The CDR3 is 16 residues long. As DNA, the CDR3 is TGTGCCAGCAGCTCCCCTAGCGGGGGGAAACCCTACGAGCAGTACTTC. Its translation is CASSSPSGGKPYEQYF.

As to this clonotype: Germline and junction disagree at one end, which may indicate a read error. The V gene is TRBV7-2, the J gene TRBJ1-5; possibly TRBD1 for D (6 bases). Germline V gene lookup returns CDR1 SGHTA and CDR2 FQGNSA. The CDR3 has 15 amino acids. CDR3 loop: CACSLEGGRVTAQHF. For the CDR3, the DNA is TGTGCCTGCAGCTTAGAGGGGGGGCGGGTCACGGCCCAGCATTTT. Filled out from reference TRBV7-2 and TRBJ1-5, the complete variable domain reads GAGVSQSPSNKVTEKGKDVELRCDPISGHTALYWYRQSLGQGLEFLIYFQGNSAPDKSGLPSDRFSAERTGGSVSTLTIQRTQQEDSAVYLCACSLEGGRVTAQHFGDGTRLSIL.

This sequence joins TRBV6-6 and TRBJ2-7; D is unresolved. The CDR3 totals 11 residues. Trimming cost V 2 bases and J 7 bases, with 6 bases left between them. Germline-derived CDR1 and CDR2 are MNHNY and SVGAGI (reference sequence). The CDR3 is CASSYPAEQYF. Here the CDR3 DNA reads TGTGCCAGCAGTTACCCGGCTGAGCAGTACTTC.

V usage is TRBV6-1 and J usage is TRBJ2-1; 7 bases map to TRBD1. V trimming: 1 base; J trimming: 12 bases; junction bases outside the gene matches: 6. Germline V gives CDR1 MNHNS, CDR2 SASEGT. The CDR3 is made up of 13 amino acids. The CDR3 region is CASSEGVWDRQFF. Here the CDR3 DNA reads TGTGCCAGCAGTGAAGGAGTCTGGGACAGGCAGTTCTTC.

This chain links TRBV29-1 with TRBJ2-1; TRBD2 matches at 11 bases. After removal of 1 base from V and 12 bases from J, the junction contained 5 bases not matched to a gene. Germline-derived CDR1 and CDR2 are SQVTM and ANQGSEA. The CDR3 consists of 13 residues. CDR3: CSVEGLAGYGQFF. The CDR3 DNA follows: TGCAGCGTTGAAGGACTAGCGGGGTATGGGCAGTTCTTC.

This clonotype was seen more than once but under ten times. This chain joins TRBV12-3 or TRBV12-4 and TRBJ2-5; 8 nucleotides agree with TRBD2. The CDR3 loop spans 13 amino acids. The V gene end was trimmed by 6 bases and the J gene end by 4 bases; junction bases not matched to a gene: 4. CDR3 sequence (DNA): TGTGCCAGCAGACCGGCGGGGGGAGAGACCCAGTACTTC. Residues: CASRPAGGETQYF.

The V call is TRBV20-1, the J call TRBJ2-5; TRBD2 aligns across 12 bases. This CDR3 contains 15 residues. The ends lost 2 bases at V and 2 bases at J; junction bases unmatched: 3. Germline V gene sequence: CDR1 DFQATT, CDR2 SNEGSKA (reference sequence). CDR3 amino acids: CSARKLAGGQETQYF. In DNA form, the CDR3 reads TGCAGTGCTAGAAAACTAGCGGGGGGACAAGAGACCCAGTACTTC.

The V and J genes are TRBV12-3 or TRBV12-4 and TRBJ2-1; possible D gene TRBD2, 7 bases. This CDR3 spans 15 amino acids. V lost 5 bases, J lost 4 bases, and 15 bases lay in between. CDR3 coding DNA: TGTGCCAGCAGTCCAGGAGGGGGGGTTTACAATGAGCAGTTCTTC. Amino acid sequence: CASSPGGGVYNEQFF.

V and J are TRBV5-1 and TRBJ1-2, with D possibly being TRBD1 (5 bases). The germline V gene has CDR1 SGHRS and CDR2 YFSETQ. This CDR3 spans 14 amino acids. Trimming took 0 bases from V and 6 from J, leaving 12 bases between them. DNA of the CDR3: TGCGCCAGCAGCTTGGCAGGGAATATGAATGGCTACACCTTC. Protein sequence: CASSLAGNMNGYTF.

J is TRBJ2-6 and V is TRBV28, with unresolved D. This CDR3 contains 15 residues. Germline loops: CDR1 MDHEN, CDR2 SYDVKM. V was clipped by 3 bases and J by 0 bases, with 6 bases between them. The CDR3, as DNA: TGTGCCAGCAGTTTTTTTAACTCTGGGGCCAACGTCCTGACTTTC. Its translation is CASSFFNSGANVLTF.

The chain is built from TRBV5-1 and TRBJ2-5; 12 bases line up with TRBD2. Germline CDR1 SGHRS, CDR2 YFSETQ. This CDR3 region has 15 residues. Trimming took 4 bases from V and 7 from J; bases not matched to a gene: 8. Here the CDR3 reads CASSATLAGGGTQYF. The CDR3 region has the DNA TGCGCCAGCAGCGCTACACTAGCGGGGGGCGGGACCCAGTACTTC. Filled out from reference TRBV5-1 and TRBJ2-5, the complete variable domain reads KAGVTQTPRYLIKTRGQQVTLSCSPISGHRSVSWYQQTPGQGLQFLFEYFSETQRNKGNFPGRFSGRQFSNSRSEMNVSTLELGDSALYLCASSATLAGGGTQYFGPGTRLLVL.

V is TRBV12-3 or TRBV12-4 and J is TRBJ2-5; D is unclear. V was pared by 5 bases and J by 4 bases, with 20 bases between. The CDR3 is made up of 16 amino acids. CDR3 DNA: TGTGCCAGCAGTCCGGACGGAGTCCTCGTGGGAGAGACCCAGTACTTC. Translated: CASSPDGVLVGETQYF.

There are a few counts of this clonotype. The J gene is TRBJ2-5, the V gene TRBV2; TRBD2 matches 7 bases. The CDR3 consists of 15 residues. V trimming: 7 bases; J trimming: 2 bases; junction bases outside the gene matches: 10. Per the germline V gene, CDR1 is SNHLY and CDR2 is FYNNEI. The CDR3 nucleotides are TGTGCCAGCACTCGAGTGGGGGGGGATCAAGAGACCCAGTACTTC. Translating gives CASTRVGGDQETQYF. Full variable domain (remainder filled in from reference TRBV2 and TRBJ2-5): EPEVTQTPSHQVTQMGQEVILRCVPISNHLYFYWYRQILGQKVEFLVSFYNNEISEKSEIFDDQFSVERPDGSNFTLKIRSTKLEDSAMYFCASTRVGGDQETQYFGPGTRLLVL.

V usage is TRBV10-3 and J usage is TRBJ1-4; D remains unclear. CDR3 size: 13 residues. Germline values: CDR1 ENHRY, CDR2 SYGVKD. Trimming cost V 4 bases and J 8 bases, with 11 bases left between them. The CDR3 coding sequence is TGTGCCATCAGTGGACCCGAAAACGAAAAACTGTTTTTT. Amino acids: CAISGPENEKLFF.

The V and J genes are TRBV29-1 and TRBJ1-2, with D possibly TRBD1 on 5 matching bases. Per the germline V gene, CDR1 is SQVTM and CDR2 is ANQGSEA. The CDR3 loop spans 13 amino acids. The ends were cut back, 6 bases at V and 8 bases at J, with 19 bases in the middle. The CDR3 region has the DNA TGCAGCGTCGATGAGGAGGGACTAGGAGGCTACACCTTC. Translating gives CSVDEEGLGGYTF.